This TCR beta chain originates from a study of blood T cell repertoires in COVID-19. Germline V gene sequence: CDR1 LGHDT, CDR2 YNNKEL (reference sequence). CDR3 length equals 14 residues. The V segment lost 5 bases and the J segment 5 bases; nucleotides outside the gene matches: 3. Method: immunoSEQ multiplex PCR; TCRdb's copy keeps in-frame clones and lacks some. The sample records under 300,000 clones, 91% being singletons. The receptor's source is a human donor in a cohort exposed to, infected with or recovered from COVID-19 (not recorded which). The donor label of this sample is uncertain. The sample was PBMCs or T cells enriched from blood (not recorded which). The chain has TRBV3-1 (or the pseudogene TRBV3-2) and TRBJ2-5, with 12 bases fitting TRBD2. CDR3: CASSTSGGTETQYF. The CDR3 nucleotides are TGTGCCAGCAGCACTAGCGGGGGGACGGAGACCCAGTACTTC.